This is a list of T cell receptor beta chains from one sample in a study of Graves' ophthalmopathy and Graves' hyperthyroidism. TCRdb re-analysed the multiplex PCR reads in MiXCR, keeping a single row per CDR3 protein. The table lists about 550,000 distinct CDR3 sequences, under 45% of them singletons. The specimen was peripheral blood or thyroid tissue (not recorded which). The receptor source for this set is an adult man with Graves' hyperthyroidism. Each CDR3 is given with its conserved first and last residue. D genes are given only for firm matches. Clone size is given for some rows only: seen once, a few or many times, or a class if the clone is expanded.

J: TRBJ1-2
size: NA
V: TRBV7-9
D: NA
CDR3: CASSSRTDGYTF
DNA: TGTGCCAGCAGCAGTCGGACAGATGGCTACACCTTC

J: TRBJ2-1
size: few
V: TRBV20-1
D: NA
CDR3: CSATLAVYEQFF
DNA: TGCAGTGCTACTCTAGCTGTCTATGAGCAGTTCTTC

J: TRBJ2-7
size: NA
V: TRBV10-3
D: NA
CDR3: CAIRIQGTGEQYF
DNA: TGTGCCATCAGGATACAGGGTACTGGGGAGCAGTACTTC

J: TRBJ2-5
size: NA
V: TRBV20-1
D: TRBD1
CDR3: CSAKDRDHLETQYF
DNA: TGCAGTGCTAAGGACAGGGACCATTTGGAGACCCAGTACTTC

J: TRBJ1-6
size: many
V: TRBV15
D: NA
CDR3: CATSRQTFKNSPLHF
DNA: TGTGCCACCAGCAGACAGACTTTTAAAAATTCACCCCTCCACTTT

J: TRBJ2-2
size: once
V: TRBV20-1
D: TRBD2
CDR3: CSARDFFSGGANTGELFF
DNA: TGCAGTGCTAGAGATTTTTTTAGCGGGGGTGCGAACACCGGGGAGCTGTTTTTT

J: TRBJ1-2
size: many
V: TRBV2
D: NA
CDR3: CASTRVKQGYTF
DNA: TGTGCCAGCACCAGGGTGAAGCAGGGCTACACCTTC

J: TRBJ2-2
size: many
V: TRBV4-1
D: NA
CDR3: CASSQEGGRRLGELFF
DNA: TGCGCCAGCAGCCAAGAAGGCGGACGGAGGCTAGGAGAGCTGTTTTTT

J: TRBJ1-1
size: NA
V: TRBV5-1
D: NA
CDR3: CASSSTGLKNTEAFF
DNA: TGCGCCAGCAGCTCAACAGGGTTAAAGAACACTGAAGCTTTCTTT

J: TRBJ1-1
size: many
V: TRBV7-9
D: NA
CDR3: CASSLSELNTEAFF
DNA: TGTGCCAGCAGCTTATCAGAATTGAACACTGAAGCTTTCTTT

J: TRBJ1-1
size: many
V: TRBV29-1
D: NA
CDR3: CSVGGILNTEAFF
DNA: TGCAGCGTTGGTGGGATCCTGAACACTGAAGCTTTCTTT

J: TRBJ1-1
size: many
V: TRBV7-9
D: TRBD1
CDR3: CASSFIRQGKGTLNTEAFF
DNA: TGTGCCAGCAGCTTTATTCGACAGGGGAAGGGAACCCTGAACACTGAAGCTTTCTTT

J: TRBJ2-7
size: many
V: TRBV15
D: TRBD1
CDR3: CAASRDRGREQYF
DNA: TGTGCCGCCAGTAGGGACAGGGGTCGCGAGCAGTACTTC

J: TRBJ2-2
size: NA
V: TRBV20-1
D: NA
CDR3: CSAREGANTGELFF
DNA: TGCAGTGCTAGGGAAGGGGCGAACACCGGGGAGCTGTTTTTT

J: TRBJ2-5
size: many
V: TRBV20-1
D: NA
CDR3: CSARDTRAIQETQYF
DNA: TGCAGTGCTAGAGATACCAGGGCCATCCAAGAGACCCAGTACTTC

J: TRBJ2-2
size: many
V: TRBV5-4
D: NA
CDR3: CASSLREMVGELFF
DNA: TGTGCCAGCAGCTTGCGGGAGATGGTCGGGGAGCTGTTTTTT

J: TRBJ1-6
size: NA
V: TRBV12-3/TRBV12-4
D: NA
CDR3: CASSLGATQFPTGNSLLHF
DNA: TGTGCCAGCAGTTTAGGGGCCACACAATTCCCAACAGGGAATTCACTCCTCCACTTT

J: TRBJ2-7
size: NA
V: TRBV2
D: TRBD2
CDR3: CASRLAGAGSYNEQYF
DNA: TGTGCCAGCAGACTAGCGGGGGCGGGCTCCTACAATGAGCAGTACTTC

J: TRBJ2-3
size: NA
V: TRBV29-1
D: TRBD1
CDR3: CSVETGGADTQYF
DNA: TGCAGCGTTGAGACAGGGGGCGCAGATACGCAGTATTTT

J: TRBJ2-7
size: NA
V: TRBV9
D: TRBD1
CDR3: CASSFTGQGSEQYF
DNA: TGCGCCAGCAGCTTTACTGGACAGGGTTCCGAGCAGTACTTC

J: TRBJ2-7
size: once
V: TRBV29-1
D: TRBD1
CDR3: CSGEQGEQYF
DNA: TGCAGCGGGGAACAGGGGGAGCAGTACTTC

J: TRBJ2-5
size: NA
V: TRBV7-9
D: TRBD1
CDR3: CASSFPTGGLETQYF
DNA: TGTGCCAGCAGCTTCCCCACAGGGGGCCTGGAGACCCAGTACTTC

J: TRBJ1-6
size: NA
V: TRBV7-3
D: TRBD1
CDR3: CASSQVWDRGNSPLHF
DNA: TGTGCCAGCAGCCAAGTCTGGGACAGGGGTAATTCACCCCTCCACTTT

J: TRBJ2-5
size: many
V: TRBV20-1
D: NA
CDR3: CSGPLGQTQYF
DNA: TGCAGCGGTCCCCTTGGGCAGACCCAGTACTTC

J: TRBJ2-2
size: NA
V: TRBV2
D: NA
CDR3: CASRTAGELFF
DNA: TGTGCCAGCAGGACAGCCGGGGAGCTGTTTTTT

J: TRBJ2-5
size: NA
V: TRBV12-3/TRBV12-4
D: NA
CDR3: CASGSSFGAYQETQYF
DNA: TGTGCTAGTGGTTCCTCCTTTGGCGCCTACCAAGAGACCCAGTACTTC

J: TRBJ2-7
size: few
V: TRBV28
D: NA
CDR3: CASSFPRFPYEQYF
DNA: TGTGCCAGCAGTTTCCCCAGGTTCCCCTACGAGCAGTACTTC

J: TRBJ2-3
size: few
V: TRBV24-1
D: TRBD2
CDR3: CATSDSSRGGLGDTQYF
DNA: TGTGCCACCAGTGATTCCTCGCGGGGGGGCTTAGGAGATACGCAGTATTTT

J: TRBJ1-4
size: NA
V: TRBV12-3/TRBV12-4
D: NA
CDR3: CASSTGTANEKLLF
DNA: TGTGCCAGCAGTACCGGGACGGCAAATGAAAAACTGCTTTTT

J: TRBJ2-5
size: NA
V: TRBV6-5
D: NA
CDR3: CASSYSGDLETQCF
DNA: TGTGCCAGCAGTTACTCGGGGGATCTGGAGACCCAGTGCTTC

J: TRBJ1-5
size: NA
V: TRBV2
D: TRBD1
CDR3: CASWGQGPSLNQPQHF
DNA: TGTGCCAGCTGGGGACAGGGGCCCTCCCTAAATCAGCCCCAGCATTTT

J: TRBJ2-6
size: many
V: TRBV20-1
D: TRBD1
CDR3: CSARAPGQGSSSGANVLTF
DNA: TGCAGTGCTAGAGCACCGGGACAGGGGTCCAGCTCTGGGGCCAACGTCCTGACTTTC

J: TRBJ2-5
size: many
V: TRBV20-1
D: NA
CDR3: CSARGFSQETQYF
DNA: TGCAGTGCCAGGGGCTTTTCTCAAGAGACCCAGTACTTC